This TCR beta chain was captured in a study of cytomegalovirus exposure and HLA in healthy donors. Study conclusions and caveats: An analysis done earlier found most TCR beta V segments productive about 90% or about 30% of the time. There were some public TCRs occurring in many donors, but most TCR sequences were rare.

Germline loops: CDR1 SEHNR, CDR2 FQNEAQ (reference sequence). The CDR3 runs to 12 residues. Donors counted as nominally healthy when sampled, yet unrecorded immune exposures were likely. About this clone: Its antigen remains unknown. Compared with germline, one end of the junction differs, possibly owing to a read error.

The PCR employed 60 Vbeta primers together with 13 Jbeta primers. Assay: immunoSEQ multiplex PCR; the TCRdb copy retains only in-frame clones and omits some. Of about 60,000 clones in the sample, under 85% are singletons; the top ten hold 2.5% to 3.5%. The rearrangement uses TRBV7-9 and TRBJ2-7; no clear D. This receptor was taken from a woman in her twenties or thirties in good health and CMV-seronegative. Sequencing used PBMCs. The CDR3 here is CSSSHSVYEQYF. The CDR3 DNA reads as TGTTCCAGCAGCCACTCGGTCTACGAGCAGTACTTC.